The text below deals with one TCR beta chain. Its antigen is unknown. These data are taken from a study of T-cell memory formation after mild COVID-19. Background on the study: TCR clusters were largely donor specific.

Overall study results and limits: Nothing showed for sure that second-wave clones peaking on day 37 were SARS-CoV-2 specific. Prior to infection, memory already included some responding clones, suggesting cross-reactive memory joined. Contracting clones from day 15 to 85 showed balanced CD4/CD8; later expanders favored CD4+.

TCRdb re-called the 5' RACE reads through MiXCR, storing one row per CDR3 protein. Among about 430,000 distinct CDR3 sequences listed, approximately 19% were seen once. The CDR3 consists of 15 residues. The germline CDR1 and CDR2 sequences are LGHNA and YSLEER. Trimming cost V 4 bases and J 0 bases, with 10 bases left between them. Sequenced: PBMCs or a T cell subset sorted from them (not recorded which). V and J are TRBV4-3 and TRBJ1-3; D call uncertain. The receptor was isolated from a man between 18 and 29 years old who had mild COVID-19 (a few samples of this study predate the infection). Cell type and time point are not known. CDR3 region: CASSPVSNSGNTIYF. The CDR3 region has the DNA TGCGCCAGCAGCCCAGTCAGTAACTCTGGAAACACCATATATTTT.